The 7 T cell receptor beta chains below all came from one sample that was sequenced in a study of control samples from healthy donors and cancer patients. Assay used: immunoSEQ multiplex PCR; TCRdb lists only in-frame clones, some missing. The sample shows about 100,000 clones, more than 85% of them seen only once. Sequences were obtained from blood. All receptors come from a man aged 25 to 45 in good health.

The CDR3, as DNA: TGTGCCAGCAGTCGAATCGGACAGGGGAACACTGAAGCTTTCTTT. Amino acid sequence: CASSRIGQGNTEAFF. The chain couples TRBV27 to TRBJ1-1; TRBD1 matches at 8 bases. V lost 5 bases to trimming and J lost 1 base; unmatched junction nucleotides: 6. Germline V gene lookup returns CDR1 MNHEY and CDR2 SMNVEV (reference sequence). This CDR3 spans 15 amino acids.

The V call is TRBV28, the J call TRBJ2-5; D ambiguous. Germline CDR1 is MDHEN and CDR2 is SYDVKM. This CDR3 spans 11 amino acids. Trimming removed 4 bases from V and 5 bases from J, with 5 bases in between. In DNA form, the CDR3 reads TGTGCCAGCAGTTCTTGGGAGACCCAGTACTTC. This gives the protein CASSSWETQYF.

The chain recombines TRBV30 with TRBJ2-1, with 9 bases lining up with TRBD2. The length of the CDR3 is 14 residues. V shed 5 bases and J 6 bases; nucleotides not matched to a gene: 8. The germline V gene has CDR1 GTSNPN and CDR2 SVGIG (reference sequence). DNA for the CDR3: TGTGCCTGGCATAGCGGGGGACTCTTCAATGAGCAGTTCTTC. It yields the protein CAWHSGGLFNEQFF.

The chain joins TRBV4-3 to TRBJ2-2; TRBD2 matches 8 bases. The trim removed 10 bases at V and 5 bases at J, leaving 15 bases unmatched. The CDR3 consists of 16 residues. Germline V gives CDR1 LGHNA, CDR2 YSLEER. Here the CDR3 reads CATPAKAGVLTGELFF. The DNA for the CDR3 is TGCGCCACGCCAGCTAAAGCGGGAGTTCTGACCGGGGAGCTGTTTTTT.

The rearrangement joins TRBV5-8 to TRBJ2-1, with 8 bases lining up with TRBD1. This CDR3 is built from 12 residues. Germline CDR1 reads SGHTS; CDR2 reads YDEGEE. The trim removed 0 bases at V and 13 bases at J, leaving 3 bases unmatched. The CDR3 DNA is TGTGCCAGCAGCTTGGCGACAGGGGACCAGTTCTTC. This encodes CASSLATGDQFF.

The chain combines TRBV10-2 with TRBJ1-5, with 11 bases lining up with TRBD1. From germline, CDR1 is WSHSY and CDR2 SAAADI. Trimming took 8 bases from V and 3 from J; bases not matched to a gene: 3. The CDR3 is made up of 14 amino acids. CDR3 bases: TGCGCCAGCGGGACAGGGGGAGTCAATCAGCCCCAGCATTTT. This encodes CASGTGGVNQPQHF.

The V and J genes are TRBV4-1 and TRBJ2-1; perhaps TRBD2 as D (6 bases). CDR1 is MGHRA, CDR2 YSYEKL, per germline. The V end was cut by 3 bases, the J end by 10 bases, with 7 bases between. The CDR3 length is 11 residues. For the CDR3, the DNA is TGCGCCAGCAGCCAGCGGGGAGAGCAGTTCTTC. It codes for CASSQRGEQFF.